The subject of this entry is one T cell receptor beta chain. Its antigen is currently not known. No base-level quality is on record; no much larger clone is a single base apart. This specimen comes from a study of radiation and T cells in renal cell carcinoma (dated by TCRdb to about 2020). General notes on the study: In total, 50 to 60 samples underwent TCR beta sequencing: around 25 tumors plus 27 peripheral blood samples. In the approximately 57 samples combined, around 3.7 million unique CDR3 nucleotide sequences were found, encoding about 3 million unique CDR3 amino acid sequences.

The time point label, as the study defines it: tumor resected at nephrectomy. Explained via the paper, the treatment or condition label denotes: treatment-naive control, cytoreductive nephrectomy. The control tumors were taken from treatment-naive renal cell carcinoma patients who had cytoreductive nephrectomy with no earlier radiation. All patients had renal cell carcinoma with clear cell pathology. Control tumors used for TCR sequencing were obtained from a handful of females and 11 males (median age approximately 50 years, range 40 to 82) and were resected from the early 2010s to the mid-2010s. Tumor processing involved mechanical dissociation, digestion with collagenase/hyaluronidase at 37 degrees C, handling in gentleMACS C tubes, and storage in liquid nitrogen. Genomic DNA for TCR sequencing was prepared using the QIAamp DNA Blood Mini Kit (Qiagen). The analyses included only samples that passed all quality control checks.

The full study reports these points: Compared with control tumors, irradiated tumors had a greater number of dominant CDR3 motifs, and these motifs made up a bigger portion of the repertoire. Only small tumor regions of roughly 1 g were available, so intratumoral heterogeneity was not captured. The single-armed trial design could not address effects of radiation dose or scheduling on the TCR repertoire. Compared with controls, irradiated tumors had higher TCR clonality, as the top 100 clonotypes made up an average of around 50% of the repertoire, versus around 43% in nephrectomy-only tumors.

CDR1 and CDR2, looked up from the germline V gene (reference sequence), are SEHNR and FQNEAQ. Trimmed from V: 2 bases; trimmed from J: 5 bases; junction bases lacking a gene match: 10. From its cysteine to its phenylalanine, the CDR3 spans 16 amino acids. The retained sequence is limited to the CDR3, 48 bases, with the frame set at the first base. TCR beta libraries were generated from genomic DNA with the immunoSEQ kit, following the manufacturer's recommendations. Library preparation used a first multiplex PCR with proprietary primers, then a second PCR adding unique barcodes, with bead cleanups after each round. A kit-provided positive control reaction and a negative control reaction were included in every sample batch. The final libraries were assessed on an Agilent 4200 TapeStation D1000 ScreenTape, pooled by volume, and quantified by qPCR. Sequencing was performed on an Illumina NextSeq500 with a MidOutput 150-cycle cartridge, and 156 Read1 and 15 Index1 cycles were run with kit custom primers. The pooled library was loaded at approximately 0.92 pM, and about 20% PhiX control was spiked in. The study's processing was this. Vendor-processed data were analyzed in R, with a clonotype defined as all T cells sharing the same CDR3 nucleotide sequence. For clone abundance analyses, frequencies were normalized to the 10,000 most abundant clones in each sample. Public T cell clones, which averaged fewer than five per sample, were excluded before analysis. The dominant motif analysis was done with ImmunoMap using the PAM10 matrix, a gap penalty of 30, and a homology threshold of 0.3, and motifs with a cumulative frequency of at least 0.01 were considered dominant. Sourced from immuneACCESS, this table was stored by TCRdb with only in-frame sequences that have V and J called. A share of the clones is absent; for the studies checked, an unresolved V gene accounts for under half, and the remainder has no known explanation. Clone size and V and J calls were adopted from that table, with D and trimming inferred from the DNA. Across this sample there are some 8,400 clones, with less than 80% seen only once. The biggest ten clones account for 20% of the sample.

Rearrangement joined TRBV7-9 to TRBJ2-5, and TRBD2 matches 8 of the central bases. The specimen comprised tumor tissue, sampled from a patient whose treatment was nephrectomy without radiotherapy. The receptor's source is a man between 60 and 75 years old with renal cell carcinoma. The nucleotides read TGTGCCAGCAGCTTACTTGCGGGAGGCAGGATGGAGACCCAGTACTTC. Its coded protein is CASSLLAGGRMETQYF.